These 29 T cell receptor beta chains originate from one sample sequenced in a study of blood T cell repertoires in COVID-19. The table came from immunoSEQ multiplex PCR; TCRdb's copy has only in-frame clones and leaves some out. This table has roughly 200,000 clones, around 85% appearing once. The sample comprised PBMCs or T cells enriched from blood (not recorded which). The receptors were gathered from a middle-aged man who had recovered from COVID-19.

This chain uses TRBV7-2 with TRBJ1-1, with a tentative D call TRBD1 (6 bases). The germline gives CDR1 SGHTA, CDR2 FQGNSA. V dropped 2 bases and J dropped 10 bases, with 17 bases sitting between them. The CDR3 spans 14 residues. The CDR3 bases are TGTGCCAGCAGCTTATCAGGGGTCTCTCTACGAGCTTTCTTT. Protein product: CASSLSGVSLRAFF.

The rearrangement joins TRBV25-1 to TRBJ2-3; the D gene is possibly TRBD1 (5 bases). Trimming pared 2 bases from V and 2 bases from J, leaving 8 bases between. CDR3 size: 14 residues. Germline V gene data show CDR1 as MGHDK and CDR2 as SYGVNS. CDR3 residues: CASSEGAYTDTQYF. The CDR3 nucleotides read TGTGCCAGCAGTGAAGGGGCCTACACAGATACGCAGTATTTT.

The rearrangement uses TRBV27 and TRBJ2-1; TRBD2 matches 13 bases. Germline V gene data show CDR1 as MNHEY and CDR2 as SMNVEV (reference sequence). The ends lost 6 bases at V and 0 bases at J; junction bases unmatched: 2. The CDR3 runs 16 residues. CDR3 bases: TGTGCCAGCAGATGGACTAGCGGGAGCTCCTACAATGAGCAGTTCTTC. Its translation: CASRWTSGSSYNEQFF.

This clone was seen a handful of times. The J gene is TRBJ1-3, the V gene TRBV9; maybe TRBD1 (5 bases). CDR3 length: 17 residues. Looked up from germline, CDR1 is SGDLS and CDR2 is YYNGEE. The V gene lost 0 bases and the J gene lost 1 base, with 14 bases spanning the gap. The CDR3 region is CASSVDWGGSSGNTIYF. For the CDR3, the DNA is TGTGCCAGCAGCGTAGATTGGGGGGGATCTTCTGGAAACACCATATATTTT.

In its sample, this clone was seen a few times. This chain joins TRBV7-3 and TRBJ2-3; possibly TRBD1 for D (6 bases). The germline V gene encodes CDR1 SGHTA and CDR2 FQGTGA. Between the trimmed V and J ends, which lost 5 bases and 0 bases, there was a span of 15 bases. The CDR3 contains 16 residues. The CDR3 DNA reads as TGTGCCAGCAGCCCCGTGGTAGGGGGAAGCACAGATACGCAGTATTTT. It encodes CASSPVVGGSTDTQYF. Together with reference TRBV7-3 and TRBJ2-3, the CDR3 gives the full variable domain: GAGVSQTPSNKVTEKGKYVELRCDPISGHTALYWYRQSLGQGPEFLIYFQGTGAADDSGLPNDRFFAVRPEGSVSTLKIQRTERGDSAVYLCASSPVVGGSTDTQYFGPGTRLTVL.

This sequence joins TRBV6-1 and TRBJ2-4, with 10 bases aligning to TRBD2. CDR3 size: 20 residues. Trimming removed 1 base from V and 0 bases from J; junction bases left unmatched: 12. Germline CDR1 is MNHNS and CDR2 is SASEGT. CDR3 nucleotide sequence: TGTGCCAGCAGTGAAGGATATCCCGGTCTAGCGGGAGTAGCCAAAAACATTCAGTACTTC. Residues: CASSEGYPGLAGVAKNIQYF.

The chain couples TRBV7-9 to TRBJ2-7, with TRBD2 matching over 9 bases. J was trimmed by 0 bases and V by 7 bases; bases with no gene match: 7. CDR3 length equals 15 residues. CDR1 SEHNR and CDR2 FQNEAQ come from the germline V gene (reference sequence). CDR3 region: CASNPPSGNSYEQYF. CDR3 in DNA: TGTGCCAGCAACCCCCCTAGCGGGAACTCCTACGAGCAGTACTTC.

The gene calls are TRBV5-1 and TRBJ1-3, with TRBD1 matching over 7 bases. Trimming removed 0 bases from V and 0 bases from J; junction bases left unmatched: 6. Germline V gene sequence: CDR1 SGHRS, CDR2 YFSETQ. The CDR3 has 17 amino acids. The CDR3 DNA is TGCGCCAGCAGCTTGGGGGACAGCTTAATCTCTGGAAACACCATATATTTT. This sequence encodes CASSLGDSLISGNTIYF.

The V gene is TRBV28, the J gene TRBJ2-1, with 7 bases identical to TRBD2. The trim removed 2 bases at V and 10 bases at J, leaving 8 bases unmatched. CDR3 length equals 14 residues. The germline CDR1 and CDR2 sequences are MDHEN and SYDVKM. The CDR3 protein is CASSLGGGPGEQFF. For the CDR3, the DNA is TGTGCCAGCAGTTTAGGGGGAGGGCCTGGCGAGCAGTTCTTC.

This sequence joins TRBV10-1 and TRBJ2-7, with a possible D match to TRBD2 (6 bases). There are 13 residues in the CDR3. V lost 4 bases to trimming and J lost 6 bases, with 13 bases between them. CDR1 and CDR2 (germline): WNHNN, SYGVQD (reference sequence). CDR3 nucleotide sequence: TGCGCCAGCAGTGCCAAATTGACTAGCGAGCAGTACTTC. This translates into CASSAKLTSEQYF.

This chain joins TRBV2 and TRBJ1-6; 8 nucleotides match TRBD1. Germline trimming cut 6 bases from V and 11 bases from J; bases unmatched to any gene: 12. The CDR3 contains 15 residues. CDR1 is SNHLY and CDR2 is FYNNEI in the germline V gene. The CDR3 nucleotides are TGTGCCAGCAGGGGAGGCAGGGGGCGCGAGCCACCCCTCCACTTT. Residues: CASRGGRGREPPLHF.

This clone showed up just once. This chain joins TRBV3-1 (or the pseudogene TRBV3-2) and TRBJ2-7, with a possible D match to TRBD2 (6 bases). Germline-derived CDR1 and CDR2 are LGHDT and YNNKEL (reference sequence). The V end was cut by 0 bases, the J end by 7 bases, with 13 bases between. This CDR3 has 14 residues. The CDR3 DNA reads TGTGCCAGCAGCCAAGAGGGGGGATCCGGGGAGCAGTACTTC. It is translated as CASSQEGGSGEQYF.

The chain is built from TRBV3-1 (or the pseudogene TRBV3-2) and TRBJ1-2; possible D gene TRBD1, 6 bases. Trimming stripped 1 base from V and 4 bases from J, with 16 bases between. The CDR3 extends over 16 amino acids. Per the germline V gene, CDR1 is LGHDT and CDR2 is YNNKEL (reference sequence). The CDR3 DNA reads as TGTGCCAGCAGCCAAGGATCGGGGGGCTTGGTCTATGGCTACACCTTC. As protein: CASSQGSGGLVYGYTF.

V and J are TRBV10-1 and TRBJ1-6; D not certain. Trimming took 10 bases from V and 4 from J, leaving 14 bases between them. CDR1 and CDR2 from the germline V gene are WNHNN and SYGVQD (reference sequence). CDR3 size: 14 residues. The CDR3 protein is CANIQKPYNSPLHF. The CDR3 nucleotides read TGCGCCAACATACAGAAGCCGTATAATTCACCCCTCCACTTT.

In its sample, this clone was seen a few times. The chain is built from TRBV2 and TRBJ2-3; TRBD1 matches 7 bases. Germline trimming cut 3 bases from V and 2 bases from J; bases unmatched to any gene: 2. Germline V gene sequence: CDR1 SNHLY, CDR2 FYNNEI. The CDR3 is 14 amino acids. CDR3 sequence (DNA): TGTGCCAGCAGTGATGACAGGGCCACAGATACGCAGTATTTT. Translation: CASSDDRATDTQYF. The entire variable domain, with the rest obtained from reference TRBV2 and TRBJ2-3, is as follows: EPEVTQTPSHQVTQMGQEVILRCVPISNHLYFYWYRQILGQKVEFLVSFYNNEISEKSEIFDDQFSVERPDGSNFTLKIRSTKLEDSAMYFCASSDDRATDTQYFGPGTRLTVL.

CDR3 DNA sequence: TGCAGCGTTGACGAGGGCAATGAGCAGTTCTTC. This sequence encodes CSVDEGNEQFF. This sequence joins TRBV29-1 and TRBJ2-1, with D possibly matching TRBD2 (5 bases). V was clipped by 3 bases and J by 6 bases, with 6 bases between them. The CDR3 contains 11 residues. The germline V gene has CDR1 SQVTM and CDR2 ANQGSEA.

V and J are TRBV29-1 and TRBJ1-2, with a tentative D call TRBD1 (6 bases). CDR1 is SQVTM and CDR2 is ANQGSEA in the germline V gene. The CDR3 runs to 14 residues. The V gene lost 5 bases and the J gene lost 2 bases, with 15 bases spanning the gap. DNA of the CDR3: TGCAGCGTTAAGGGGGGGGAGATGAACTATGGCTACACCTTC. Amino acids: CSVKGGEMNYGYTF.

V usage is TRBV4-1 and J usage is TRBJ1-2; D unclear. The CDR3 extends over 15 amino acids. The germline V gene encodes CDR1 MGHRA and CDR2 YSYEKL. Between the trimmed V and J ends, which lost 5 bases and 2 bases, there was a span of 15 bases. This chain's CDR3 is CASSNAGLLNYGYTF. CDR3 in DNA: TGCGCCAGCAGCAACGCTGGACTTTTGAACTATGGCTACACCTTC.

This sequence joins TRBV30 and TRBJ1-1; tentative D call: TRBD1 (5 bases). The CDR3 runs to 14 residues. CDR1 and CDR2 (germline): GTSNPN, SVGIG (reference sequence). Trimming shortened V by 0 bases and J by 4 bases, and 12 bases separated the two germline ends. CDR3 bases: TGTGCCTGGAGTGTTATCGAAGGGGTCACTGAAGCTTTCTTT. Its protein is CAWSVIEGVTEAFF.

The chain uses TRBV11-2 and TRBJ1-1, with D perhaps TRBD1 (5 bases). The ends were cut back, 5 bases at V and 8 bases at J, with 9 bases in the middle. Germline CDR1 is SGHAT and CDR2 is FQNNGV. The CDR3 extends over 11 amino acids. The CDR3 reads CASSPTVEAFF. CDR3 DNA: TGTGCCAGCAGCCCGACAGTGGAAGCTTTCTTT.

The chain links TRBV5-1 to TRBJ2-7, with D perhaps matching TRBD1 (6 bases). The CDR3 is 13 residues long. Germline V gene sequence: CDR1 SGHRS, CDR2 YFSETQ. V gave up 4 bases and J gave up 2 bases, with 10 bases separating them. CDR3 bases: TGCGCCAGCAGCCCGGACAGCCCCTACGAGCAGTACTTC. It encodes CASSPDSPYEQYF.

The CDR3 DNA follows: TGTGCCAGCAGCTTGGGGACAGACTACGAGCAGTACTTC. Encoded protein: CASSLGTDYEQYF. The gene calls are TRBV5-6 and TRBJ2-7, with D possibly being TRBD1 (6 bases). Germline V lookup: CDR1 SGHDT, CDR2 YYEEEE. V gave up 0 bases and J gave up 3 bases, with 7 bases separating them. The CDR3 has 13 residues.

The CDR3, as DNA: TGTGCCAGCAGTTTGGAGGGACCAGAAGCTTTCTTT. This gives the protein CASSLEGPEAFF. V gene TRBV28 combines with J gene TRBJ1-1, with D perhaps TRBD1 (5 bases). Per germline, CDR1 MDHEN and CDR2 SYDVKM. Trimming cost V 3 bases and J 8 bases, with 10 bases left between them. The CDR3 contains 12 residues.

The CDR3 DNA reads TGTGCCACCAGTGATTTGCAAGGACAGGGAAATGAGCAGTTCTTC. The encoded protein is CATSDLQGQGNEQFF. The chain employs TRBV24-1 and TRBJ2-1; TRBD1 agrees at 8 bases. Germline V gene lookup returns CDR1 KGHDR and CDR2 SFDVKD. This CDR3 has 15 residues. After removal of 0 bases from V and 7 bases from J, the junction contained 4 bases not matched to a gene.

Here the CDR3 reads CASRDPGAITDTQYF. In DNA form, the CDR3 reads TGTGCCAGCAGGGATCCTGGGGCAATCACAGATACGCAGTATTTT. This rearrangement joins TRBV7-2 to TRBJ2-3; D possibly corresponds to TRBD1 (5 bases). Germline lookup yields CDR1 SGHTA and CDR2 FQGNSA. The CDR3 runs 15 residues. Trimming shortened V by 6 bases and J by 2 bases, and 15 bases separated the two germline ends.

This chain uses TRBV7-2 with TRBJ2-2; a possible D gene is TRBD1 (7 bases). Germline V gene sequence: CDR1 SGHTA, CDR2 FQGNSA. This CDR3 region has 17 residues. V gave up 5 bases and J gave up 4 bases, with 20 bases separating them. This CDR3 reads CASSNRRGLGGTGELFF. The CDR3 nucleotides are TGTGCCAGCAGCAACCGGAGGGGGCTAGGGGGCACCGGGGAGCTGTTTTTT.

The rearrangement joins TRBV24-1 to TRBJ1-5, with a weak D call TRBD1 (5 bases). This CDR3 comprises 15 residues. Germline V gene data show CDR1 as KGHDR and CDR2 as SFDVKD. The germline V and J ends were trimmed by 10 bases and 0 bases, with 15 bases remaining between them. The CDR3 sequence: CATPDSLYSNQPQHF. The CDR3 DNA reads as TGTGCCACACCCGACAGCCTTTATAGCAATCAGCCCCAGCATTTT.

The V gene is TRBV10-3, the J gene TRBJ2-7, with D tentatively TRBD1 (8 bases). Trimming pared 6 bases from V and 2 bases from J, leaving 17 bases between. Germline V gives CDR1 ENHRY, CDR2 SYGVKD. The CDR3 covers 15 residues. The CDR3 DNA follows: TGTGCCATCAGGGGGGGGACAGGTGAGGCCTACGAGCAGTACTTC. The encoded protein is CAIRGGTGEAYEQYF.

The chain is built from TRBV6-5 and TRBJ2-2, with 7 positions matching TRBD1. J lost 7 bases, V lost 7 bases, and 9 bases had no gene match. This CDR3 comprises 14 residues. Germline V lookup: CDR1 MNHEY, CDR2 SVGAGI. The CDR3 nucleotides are TGTGCCAGCACCTCTACAGGGGCGGTCGGGGAGCTGTTTTTT. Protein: CASTSTGAVGELFF.